This paragraph covers one T cell receptor beta chain sequence. The entry originates in a study of blood T cell repertoires in COVID-19. The germline CDR1 and CDR2 sequences are MDHEN and SYDVKM. CDR3 size: 14 residues. Trimming removed 3 bases from V and 2 bases from J; junction bases left unmatched: 3. Original processing methods: For nucleated cells, counts were estimated from reference gene primer amplification. The assay was immunoSEQ multiplex PCR, and TCRdb's table has in-frame clones only and misses some. V and J calls and clone size follow that table, whereas D and trimming were derived from the DNA. The data contain roughly 220,000 clones, 85% to 90% of them singletons.

Specimen: peripheral blood. The V call is TRBV28, the J call TRBJ2-7; 8 nucleotides match TRBD1. This clonotype originated in a woman in her 50s with COVID-19, enrolled during active disease. In nucleotides, the CDR3 is TGTGCCAGCAGTTTCTCGGACAGGGCCTACGAGCAGTACTTC. It specifies CASSFSDRAYEQYF.